This T cell receptor beta chain originates from a study of blood T cell repertoires in COVID-19. J gave up 10 bases and V 4 bases, and 7 bases lay outside the gene matches. This CDR3 is 13 amino acids long. CDR1 is LNHDA, CDR2 SQIVND, per germline (reference sequence). The repertoire was sequenced with immunoSEQ multiplex PCR; TCRdb's copy has only in-frame clones and lacks some. Among around 140,000 clones, about 80% were seen once, and the ten largest hold about 2.2%. The participants were between roughly 18 and 89 years old and came from roughly 25 US areas. This clone has just one count. The sample was PBMCs or T cells enriched from blood (not recorded which). The sequence was collected from a man between 35 and 55 years old with acute COVID-19. This rearrangement joins TRBV19 to TRBJ2-1; 7 positions match TRBD2. CDR3 DNA sequence: TGTGCCAGTAGTAGGGCGGGAGAAGGGGAGCAGTTCTTC. Encoded protein: CASSRAGEGEQFF.